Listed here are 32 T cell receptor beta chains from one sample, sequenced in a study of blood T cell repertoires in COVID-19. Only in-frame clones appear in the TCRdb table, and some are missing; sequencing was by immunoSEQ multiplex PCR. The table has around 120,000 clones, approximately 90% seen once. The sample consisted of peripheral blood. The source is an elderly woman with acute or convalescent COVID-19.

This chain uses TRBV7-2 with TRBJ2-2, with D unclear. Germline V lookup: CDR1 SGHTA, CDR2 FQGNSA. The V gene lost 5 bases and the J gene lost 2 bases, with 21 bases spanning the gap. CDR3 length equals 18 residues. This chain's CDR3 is CASSPSASVATNTGELFF. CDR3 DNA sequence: TGTGCCAGCAGCCCGAGCGCCTCGGTAGCCACAAACACCGGGGAGCTGTTTTTT.

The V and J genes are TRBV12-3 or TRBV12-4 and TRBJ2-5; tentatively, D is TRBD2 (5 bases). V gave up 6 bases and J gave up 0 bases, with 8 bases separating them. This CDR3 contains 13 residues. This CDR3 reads CASSWRDQETQYF. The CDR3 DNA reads TGTGCCAGCAGCTGGCGGGACCAAGAGACCCAGTACTTC.

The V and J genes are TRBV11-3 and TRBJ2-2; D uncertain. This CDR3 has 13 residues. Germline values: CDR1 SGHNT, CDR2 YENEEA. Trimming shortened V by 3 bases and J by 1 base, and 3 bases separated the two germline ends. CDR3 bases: TGTGCCAGCAGCTTCCAGAACACCGGGGAGCTGTTTTTT. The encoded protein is CASSFQNTGELFF.

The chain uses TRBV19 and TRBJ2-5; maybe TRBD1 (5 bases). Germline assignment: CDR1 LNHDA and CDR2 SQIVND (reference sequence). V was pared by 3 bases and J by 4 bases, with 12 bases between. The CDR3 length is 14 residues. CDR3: CASSMGQGRETQYF. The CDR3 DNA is TGTGCCAGTAGTATGGGGCAGGGCAGAGAGACCCAGTACTTC.

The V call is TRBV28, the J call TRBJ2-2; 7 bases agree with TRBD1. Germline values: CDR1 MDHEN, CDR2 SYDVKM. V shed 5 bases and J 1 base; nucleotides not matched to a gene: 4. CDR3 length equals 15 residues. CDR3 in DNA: TGTGCCAGCAGTACGACAGGGCAGAACACCGGGGAGCTGTTTTTT. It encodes CASSTTGQNTGELFF. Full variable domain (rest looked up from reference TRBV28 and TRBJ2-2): DVKVTQSSRYLVKRTGEKVFLECVQDMDHENMFWYRQDPGLGLRLIYFSYDVKMKEKGDIPEGYSVSREKKERFSLILESASTNQTSMYLCASSTTGQNTGELFFGEGSRLTVL.

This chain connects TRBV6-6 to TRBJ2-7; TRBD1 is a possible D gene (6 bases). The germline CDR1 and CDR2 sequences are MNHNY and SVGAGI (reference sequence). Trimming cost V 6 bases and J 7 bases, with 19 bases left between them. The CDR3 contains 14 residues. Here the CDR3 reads CASRVQAGVGEQYF. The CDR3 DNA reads TGTGCCAGCAGAGTGCAGGCAGGGGTAGGAGAGCAGTACTTC.

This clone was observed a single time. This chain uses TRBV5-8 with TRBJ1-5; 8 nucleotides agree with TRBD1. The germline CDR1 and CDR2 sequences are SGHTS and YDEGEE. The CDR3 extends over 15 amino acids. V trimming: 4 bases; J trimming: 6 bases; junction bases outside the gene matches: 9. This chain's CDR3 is CASSIGRGLGQPQHF. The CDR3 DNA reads TGTGCCAGCAGCATCGGCAGGGGGCTTGGTCAGCCCCAGCATTTT.

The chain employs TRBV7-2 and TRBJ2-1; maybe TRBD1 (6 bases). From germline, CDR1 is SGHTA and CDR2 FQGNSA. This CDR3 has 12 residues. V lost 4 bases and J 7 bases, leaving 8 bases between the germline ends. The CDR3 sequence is CASSSQGNEQFF. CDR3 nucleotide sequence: TGTGCCAGCAGCTCGCAGGGGAATGAGCAGTTCTTC.

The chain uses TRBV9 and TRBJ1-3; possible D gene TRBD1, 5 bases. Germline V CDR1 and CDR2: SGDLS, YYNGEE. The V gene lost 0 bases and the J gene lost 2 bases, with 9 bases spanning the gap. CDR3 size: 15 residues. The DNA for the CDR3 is TGTGCCAGCAGCGTAGCAGGGACTGCTGGAAACACCATATATTTT. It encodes CASSVAGTAGNTIYF.

CDR3 bases: TGTGCCAGTAGTATAGCTGCAGGAATCGACACTGAAGCTTTCTTT. Translating it yields CASSIAAGIDTEAFF. The chain is built from TRBV19 and TRBJ1-1; D gene unclear. Trimming cost V 1 base and J 3 bases, with 12 bases left between them. Germline CDR1 reads LNHDA; CDR2 reads SQIVND (reference sequence). The CDR3 sequence is 15 residues long.

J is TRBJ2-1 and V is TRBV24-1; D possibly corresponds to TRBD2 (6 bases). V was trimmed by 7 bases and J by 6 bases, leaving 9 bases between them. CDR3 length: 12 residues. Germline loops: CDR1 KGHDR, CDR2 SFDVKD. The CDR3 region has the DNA TGTGCCACCAGCCGGGACTTCAATGAGCAGTTCTTC. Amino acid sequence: CATSRDFNEQFF.

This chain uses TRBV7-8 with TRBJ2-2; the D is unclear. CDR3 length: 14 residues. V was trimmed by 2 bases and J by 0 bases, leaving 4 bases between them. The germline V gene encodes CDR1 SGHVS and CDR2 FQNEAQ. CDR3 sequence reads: CASSLTANTGELFF. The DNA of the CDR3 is TGTGCCAGCAGCTTAACGGCGAACACCGGGGAGCTGTTTTTT.

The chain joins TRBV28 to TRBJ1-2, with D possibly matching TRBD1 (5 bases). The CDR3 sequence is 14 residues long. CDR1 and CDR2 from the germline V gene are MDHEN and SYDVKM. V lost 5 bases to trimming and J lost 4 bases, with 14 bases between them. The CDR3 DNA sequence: TGTGCCAGCAGTCTACACGGGGGGATCTATGGCTACACCTTC. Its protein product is CASSLHGGIYGYTF.

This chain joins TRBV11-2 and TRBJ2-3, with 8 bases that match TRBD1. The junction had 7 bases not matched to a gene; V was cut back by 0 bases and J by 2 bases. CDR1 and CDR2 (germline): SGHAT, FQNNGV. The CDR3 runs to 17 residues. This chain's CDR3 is CASSLEFQGATTDTQYF. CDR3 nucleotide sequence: TGTGCCAGCAGCTTAGAGTTTCAGGGGGCAACCACAGATACGCAGTATTTT.

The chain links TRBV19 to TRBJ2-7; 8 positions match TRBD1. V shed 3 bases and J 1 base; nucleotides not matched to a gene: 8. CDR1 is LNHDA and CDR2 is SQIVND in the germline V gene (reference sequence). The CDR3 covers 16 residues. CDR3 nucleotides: TGTGCCAGTAGTATCCGGACAGGGTCCCTTTCCTACGAGCAGTACTTC. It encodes CASSIRTGSLSYEQYF.

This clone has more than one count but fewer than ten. CDR3 nucleotides: TGTGCCTGGAGTGCCCTATCCACCGGGGAGCTGTTTTTT. Protein product: CAWSALSTGELFF. The chain carries TRBV30 and TRBJ2-2; D is undetermined. The CDR3 has 13 residues. The germline V gene encodes CDR1 GTSNPN and CDR2 SVGIG (reference sequence). V gave up 1 base and J gave up 4 bases, with 7 bases separating them.

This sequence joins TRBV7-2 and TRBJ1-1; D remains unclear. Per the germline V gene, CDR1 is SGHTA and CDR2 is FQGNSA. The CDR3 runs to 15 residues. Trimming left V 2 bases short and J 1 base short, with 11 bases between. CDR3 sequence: CASSLFSRQNTEAFF. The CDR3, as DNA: TGTGCCAGCAGCTTATTTTCGAGACAGAACACTGAAGCTTTCTTT.

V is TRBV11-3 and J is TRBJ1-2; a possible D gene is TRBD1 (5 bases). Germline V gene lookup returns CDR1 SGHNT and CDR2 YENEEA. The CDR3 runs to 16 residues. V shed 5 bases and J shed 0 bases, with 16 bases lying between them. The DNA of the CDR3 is TGTGCCAGCAGCCCGATGGGGTGGGGCGCTAACTATGGCTACACCTTC. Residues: CASSPMGWGANYGYTF. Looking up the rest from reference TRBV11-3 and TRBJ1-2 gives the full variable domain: EAGVVQSPRYKIIEKKQPVAFWCNPISGHNTLYWYLQNLGQGPELLIRYENEEAVDDSQLPKDRFSAERLKGVDSTLKIQPAELGDSAVYLCASSPMGWGANYGYTFGSGTRLTVV.

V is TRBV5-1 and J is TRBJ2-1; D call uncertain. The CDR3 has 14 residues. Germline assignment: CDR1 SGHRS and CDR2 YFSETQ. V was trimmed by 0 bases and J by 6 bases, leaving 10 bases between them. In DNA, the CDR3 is TGCGCCAGCAGCTTGGGGCACCCCTCCAATGAGCAGTTCTTC. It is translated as CASSLGHPSNEQFF.

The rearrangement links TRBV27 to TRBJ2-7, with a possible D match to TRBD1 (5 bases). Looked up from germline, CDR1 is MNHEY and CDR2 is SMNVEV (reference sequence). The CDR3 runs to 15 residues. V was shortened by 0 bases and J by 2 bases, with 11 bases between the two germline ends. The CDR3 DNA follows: TGTGCCAGCAGTTTATCGAGTAGGGGTACCTACGAGCAGTACTTC. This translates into CASSLSSRGTYEQYF.

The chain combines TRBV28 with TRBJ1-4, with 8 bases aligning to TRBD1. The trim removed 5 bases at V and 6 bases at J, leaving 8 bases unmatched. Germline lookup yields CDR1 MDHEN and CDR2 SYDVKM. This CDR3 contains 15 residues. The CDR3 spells CASSPRGTGDEKLFF. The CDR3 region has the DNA TGTGCCAGCAGTCCCCGAGGGACAGGAGATGAAAAACTGTTTTTT.

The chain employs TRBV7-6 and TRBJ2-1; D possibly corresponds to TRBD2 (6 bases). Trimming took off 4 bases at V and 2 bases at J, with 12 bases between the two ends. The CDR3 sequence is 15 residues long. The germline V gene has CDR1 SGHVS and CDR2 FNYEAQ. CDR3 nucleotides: TGTGCCAGCAGCTCTCTGGGGGGAACCTACAATGAGCAGTTCTTC. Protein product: CASSSLGGTYNEQFF.

The DNA for the CDR3 is TGTGCCAGTAGTATTACCGGGAGAACCAATCAGCCCCAGCATTTT. Protein: CASSITGRTNQPQHF. V and J are TRBV19 and TRBJ1-5; no clear D. The CDR3 runs 15 residues. The V and J ends lost 3 bases and 3 bases respectively, with 12 bases between them. CDR1 is LNHDA and CDR2 is SQIVND in the germline V gene (reference sequence).

The CDR3 loop reads CASSLERLQETQYF. CDR3 coding DNA: TGTGCCAGCAGCTTAGAGCGGCTACAAGAGACCCAGTACTTC. The chain uses TRBV7-9 and TRBJ2-5; D possibly corresponds to TRBD2 (5 bases). V was clipped by 1 base and J by 2 bases, with 8 bases between them. The length of the CDR3 is 14 residues. Germline V gene data show CDR1 as SEHNR and CDR2 as FQNEAQ (reference sequence). Combining the CDR3 with reference TRBV7-9 and TRBJ2-5 gives the whole variable domain DTGVSQNPRHKITKRGQNVTFRCDPISEHNRLYWYRQTLGQGPEFLTYFQNEAQLEKSRLLSDRFSAERPKGSFSTLEIQRTEQGDSAMYLCASSLERLQETQYFGPGTRLLVL.

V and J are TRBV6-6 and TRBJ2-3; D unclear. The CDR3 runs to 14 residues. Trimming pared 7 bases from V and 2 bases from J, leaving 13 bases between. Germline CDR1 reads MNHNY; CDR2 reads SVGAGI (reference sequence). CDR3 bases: TGTGCCAGCAACTCACCTCAATTCACAGATACGCAGTATTTT. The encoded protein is CASNSPQFTDTQYF.

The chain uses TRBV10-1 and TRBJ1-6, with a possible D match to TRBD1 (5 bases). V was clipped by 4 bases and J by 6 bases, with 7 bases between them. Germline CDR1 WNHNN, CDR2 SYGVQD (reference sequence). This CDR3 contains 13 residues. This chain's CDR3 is CASSGQINSPLHF. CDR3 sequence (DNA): TGCGCCAGCAGTGGACAGATTAATTCACCCCTCCACTTT.

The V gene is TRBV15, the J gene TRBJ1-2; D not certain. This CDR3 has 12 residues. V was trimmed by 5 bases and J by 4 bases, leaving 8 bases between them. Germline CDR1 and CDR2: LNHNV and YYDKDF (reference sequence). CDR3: CATSQQSYGYTF. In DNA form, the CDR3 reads TGTGCCACCAGCCAACAGTCCTATGGCTACACCTTC.

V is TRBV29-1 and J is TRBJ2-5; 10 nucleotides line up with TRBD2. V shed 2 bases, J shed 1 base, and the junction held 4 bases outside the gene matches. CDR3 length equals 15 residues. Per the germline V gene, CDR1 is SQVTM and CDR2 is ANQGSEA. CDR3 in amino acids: CSVEPLAGAQETQYF. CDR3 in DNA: TGCAGCGTTGAACCCCTAGCGGGGGCCCAAGAGACCCAGTACTTC.

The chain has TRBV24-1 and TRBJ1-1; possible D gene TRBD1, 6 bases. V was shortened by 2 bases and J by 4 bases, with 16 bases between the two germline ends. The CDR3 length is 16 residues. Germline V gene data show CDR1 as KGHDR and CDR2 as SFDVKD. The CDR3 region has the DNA TGTGCCACCAGTGATTCAAAACAGGGCGTAGGCACTGAAGCTTTCTTT. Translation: CATSDSKQGVGTEAFF.

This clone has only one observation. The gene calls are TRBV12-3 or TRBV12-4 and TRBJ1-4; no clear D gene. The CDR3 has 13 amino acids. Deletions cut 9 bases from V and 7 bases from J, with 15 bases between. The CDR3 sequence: CASSVFRGEKLFF. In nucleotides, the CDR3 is TGTGCCAGTTCCGTGTTTCGGGGTGAAAAACTGTTTTTT.

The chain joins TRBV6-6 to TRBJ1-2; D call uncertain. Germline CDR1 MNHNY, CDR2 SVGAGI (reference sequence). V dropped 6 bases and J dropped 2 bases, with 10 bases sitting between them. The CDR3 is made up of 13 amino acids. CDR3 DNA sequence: TGTGCCAGCAGCGGAGTAGGAAACTATGGCTACACCTTC. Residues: CASSGVGNYGYTF.

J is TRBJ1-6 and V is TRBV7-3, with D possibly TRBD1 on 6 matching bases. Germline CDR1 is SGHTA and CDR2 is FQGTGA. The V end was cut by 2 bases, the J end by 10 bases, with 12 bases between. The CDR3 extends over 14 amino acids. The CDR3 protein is CASSLVGQNSPLHF. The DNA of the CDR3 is TGTGCCAGCAGCTTAGTGGGACAAAACTCACCCCTCCACTTT.